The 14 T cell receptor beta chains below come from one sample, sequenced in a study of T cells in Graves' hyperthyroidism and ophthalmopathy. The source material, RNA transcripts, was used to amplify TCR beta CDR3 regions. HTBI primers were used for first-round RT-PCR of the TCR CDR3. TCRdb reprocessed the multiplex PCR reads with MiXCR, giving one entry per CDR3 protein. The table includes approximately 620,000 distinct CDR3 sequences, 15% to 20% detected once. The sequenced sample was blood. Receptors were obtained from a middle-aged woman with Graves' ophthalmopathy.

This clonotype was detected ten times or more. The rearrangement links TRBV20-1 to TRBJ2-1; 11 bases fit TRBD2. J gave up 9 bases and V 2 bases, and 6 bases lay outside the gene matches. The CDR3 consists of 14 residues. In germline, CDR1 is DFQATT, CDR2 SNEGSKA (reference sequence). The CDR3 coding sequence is TGCAGTGCTAGACAAACTAGCGGGAGTGCTGAGCAGTTCTTC. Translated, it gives CSARQTSGSAEQFF.

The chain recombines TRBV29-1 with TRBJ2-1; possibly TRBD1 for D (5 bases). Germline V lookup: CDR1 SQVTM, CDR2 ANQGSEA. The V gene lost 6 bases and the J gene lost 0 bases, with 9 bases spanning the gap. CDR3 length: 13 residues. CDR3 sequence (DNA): TGCAGCGTCCCCGGACACTCCTACAATGAGCAGTTCTTC. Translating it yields CSVPGHSYNEQFF.

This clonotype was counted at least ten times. In nucleotides, the CDR3 is TGTGCCAGCATCAGCAGGGGTACGGGTGAGCAGTTCTTC. It translates to CASISRGTGEQFF. The genes are TRBV28 and TRBJ2-1; tentative D call: TRBD1 (6 bases). The V gene's germline CDR1 is MDHEN and CDR2 SYDVKM. The germline V and J ends were trimmed by 7 bases and 9 bases, with 16 bases remaining between them. This CDR3 is 13 amino acids long.

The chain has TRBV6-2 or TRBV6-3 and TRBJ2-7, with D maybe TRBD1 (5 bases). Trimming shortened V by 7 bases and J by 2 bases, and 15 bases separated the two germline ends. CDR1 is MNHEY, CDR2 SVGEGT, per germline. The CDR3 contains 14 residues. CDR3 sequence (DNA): TGTGCCAGCACCCCGAATACAGGAGCCTACGAGCAGTACTTC. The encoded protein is CASTPNTGAYEQYF.

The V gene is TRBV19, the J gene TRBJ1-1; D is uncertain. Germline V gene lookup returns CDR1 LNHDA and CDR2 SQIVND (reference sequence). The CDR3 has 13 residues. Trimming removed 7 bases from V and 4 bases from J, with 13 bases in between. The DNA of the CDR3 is TGTGCCAGTACGGGTGGTTTGGGCACTGAAGCTTTCTTT. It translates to CASTGGLGTEAFF. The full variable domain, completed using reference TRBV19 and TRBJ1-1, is DGGITQSPKYLFRKEGQNVTLSCEQNLNHDAMYWYRQDPGQGLRLIYYSQIVNDFQKGDIAEGYSVSREKKESFPLTVTSAQKNPTAFYLCASTGGLGTEAFFGQGTRLTVV.

The CDR3 DNA reads as TGCGCCAGCAGTGAATGGCGGGAGTCCTACGAGCAGTACTTC. Translation: CASSEWRESYEQYF. The gene calls are TRBV10-1 and TRBJ2-7, with 7 bases aligning to TRBD2. The CDR3 contains 14 residues. Germline values: CDR1 WNHNN, CDR2 SYGVQD (reference sequence). V lost 3 bases and J lost 1; bases outside the gene matches: 3.

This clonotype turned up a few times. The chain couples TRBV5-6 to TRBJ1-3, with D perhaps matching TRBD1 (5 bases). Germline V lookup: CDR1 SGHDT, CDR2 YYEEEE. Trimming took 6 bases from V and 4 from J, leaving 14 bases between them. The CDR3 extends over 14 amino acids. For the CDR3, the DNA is TGTGCCAGCACAGGGAATATGAGAGGAAACACCATATATTTT. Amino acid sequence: CASTGNMRGNTIYF.

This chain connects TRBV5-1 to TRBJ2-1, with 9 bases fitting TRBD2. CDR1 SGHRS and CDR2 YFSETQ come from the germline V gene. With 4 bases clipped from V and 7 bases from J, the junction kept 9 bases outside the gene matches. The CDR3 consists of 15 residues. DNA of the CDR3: TGCGCCAGCAGCCTCCTAGCGGGGACGGGTAATGAGCAGTTCTTC. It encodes CASSLLAGTGNEQFF.

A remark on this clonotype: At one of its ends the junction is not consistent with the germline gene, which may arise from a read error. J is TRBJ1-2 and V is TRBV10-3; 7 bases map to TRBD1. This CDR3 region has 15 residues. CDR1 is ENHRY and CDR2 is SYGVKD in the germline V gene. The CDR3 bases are TGTGCCAGCAGTGAGTCCCCGACAGGGAGCTATGGCTACACCTTC. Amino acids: CASSESPTGSYGYTF.

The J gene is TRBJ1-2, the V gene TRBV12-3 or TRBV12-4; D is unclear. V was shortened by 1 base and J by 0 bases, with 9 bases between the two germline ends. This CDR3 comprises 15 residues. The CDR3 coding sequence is TGTGCCAGCAGTTTAGGGGCCGTACCTAACTATGGCTACACCTTC. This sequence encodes CASSLGAVPNYGYTF.

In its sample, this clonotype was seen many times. The CDR3 is CASSTDRGNEQYF. The CDR3 DNA reads TGTGCCAGCAGCACGGACAGGGGCAACGAGCAGTACTTC. This chain joins TRBV11-2 and TRBJ2-7; 9 bases match TRBD1. The CDR3 spans 13 residues. With 5 bases clipped from V and 5 bases from J, the junction kept 4 bases outside the gene matches. From germline, CDR1 is SGHAT and CDR2 FQNNGV.

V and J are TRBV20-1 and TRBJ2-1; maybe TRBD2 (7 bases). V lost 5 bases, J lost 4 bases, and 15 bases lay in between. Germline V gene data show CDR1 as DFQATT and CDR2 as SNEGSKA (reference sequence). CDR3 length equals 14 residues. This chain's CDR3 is CSAPLRGAYNEQFF. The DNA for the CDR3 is TGCAGTGCTCCGCTCCGGGGGGCTTACAATGAGCAGTTCTTC.

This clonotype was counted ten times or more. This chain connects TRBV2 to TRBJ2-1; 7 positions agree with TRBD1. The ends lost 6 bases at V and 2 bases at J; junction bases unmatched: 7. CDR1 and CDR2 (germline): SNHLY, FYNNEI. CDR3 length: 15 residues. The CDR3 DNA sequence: TGTGCCAGCAGAAACGACAGGGTGGCCTACAATGAGCAGTTCTTC. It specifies CASRNDRVAYNEQFF.

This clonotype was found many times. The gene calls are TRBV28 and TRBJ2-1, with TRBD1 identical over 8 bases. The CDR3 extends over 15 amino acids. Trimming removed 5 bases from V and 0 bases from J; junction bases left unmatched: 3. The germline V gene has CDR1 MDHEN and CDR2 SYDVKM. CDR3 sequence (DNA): TGTGCCAGCAGTGCACAGGGGGGCTCCTACAATGAGCAGTTCTTC. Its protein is CASSAQGGSYNEQFF.